Below, 25 T cell receptor beta chains from the same sample are listed, as sequenced in a study of T cell changes during pregnancy in multiple sclerosis. Profiled with immunoSEQ multiplex PCR; TCRdb holds only in-frame clones, not every one. Found here are about 48,000 clones, roughly 94% of them singletons; the top ten hold roughly 0.5%. The sample here was CD4+ T cells from peripheral blood mononuclear cells, taken in the first trimester of pregnancy. These receptor sequences come from a female donor with multiple sclerosis, enrolled in a pregnancy study.

This sequence joins TRBV5-1 and TRBJ2-1, with a weak D call TRBD2 (6 bases). This CDR3 comprises 14 residues. V lost 4 bases, J lost 8 bases, and 16 bases lay in between. Germline CDR1 reads SGHRS; CDR2 reads YFSETQ. The CDR3 is CASSPGPGGYEQFF. CDR3 coding DNA: TGCGCCAGCAGCCCGGGCCCCGGAGGGTATGAGCAGTTCTTC. Together with reference TRBV5-1 and TRBJ2-1, the CDR3 gives the full variable domain: KAGVTQTPRYLIKTRGQQVTLSCSPISGHRSVSWYQQTPGQGLQFLFEYFSETQRNKGNFPGRFSGRQFSNSRSEMNVSTLELGDSALYLCASSPGPGGYEQFFGPGTRLTVL.

This rearrangement joins TRBV15 to TRBJ2-1; 14 nucleotides agree with TRBD2. J gave up 0 bases and V 1 base, and 8 bases lay outside the gene matches. This CDR3 region has 20 residues. The germline gives CDR1 LNHNV, CDR2 YYDKDF (reference sequence). CDR3 nucleotides: TGTGCCACCAGCAGAGGAGGACTAGCGGGGGGACTCGCCTCCTACAATGAGCAGTTCTTC. This codes for CATSRGGLAGGLASYNEQFF.

The chain recombines TRBV6-1 with TRBJ2-3; D uncertain. Germline loops: CDR1 MNHNS, CDR2 SASEGT. V shed 1 base and J shed 8 bases, with 13 bases lying between them. The CDR3 totals 14 residues. Here the CDR3 reads CASSEGSERATQYF. As DNA, the CDR3 is TGTGCCAGCAGTGAAGGGTCCGAACGAGCTACGCAGTATTTT.

This chain connects TRBV30 to TRBJ1-3; D gene ambiguous. This CDR3 contains 16 residues. The V gene's germline CDR1 is GTSNPN and CDR2 SVGIG (reference sequence). The V end was cut by 3 bases, the J end by 2 bases, with 17 bases between. DNA for the CDR3: TGTGCCTGGAGCCGAGGTCGGGTTGCTGCTGGAAACACCATATATTTT. The encoded protein is CAWSRGRVAAGNTIYF.

The V and J genes are TRBV14 and TRBJ1-4; D unresolved. Trimming shortened V by 1 base and J by 7 bases, and 13 bases separated the two germline ends. The CDR3 is 15 residues long. Germline loops: CDR1 SGHDN, CDR2 FVKESK. The CDR3 sequence: CASSQGEWRGEKLFF. The CDR3 coding sequence is TGTGCCAGCAGCCAAGGGGAGTGGAGAGGTGAAAAACTGTTTTTT.

This chain connects TRBV6-1 to TRBJ2-3; TRBD1 agrees at 7 bases. CDR3 length equals 15 residues. CDR1 and CDR2 (germline): MNHNS, SASEGT. Germline trimming cut 4 bases from V and 6 bases from J; bases unmatched to any gene: 10. CDR3 sequence (DNA): TGTGCCAGCAGTGGGTGGAACAGGGGTTCCGATACGCAGTATTTT. It specifies CASSGWNRGSDTQYF.

The V and J genes are TRBV11-2 and TRBJ2-7; weak D call: TRBD1 (5 bases). This CDR3 contains 12 residues. Germline V gene sequence: CDR1 SGHAT, CDR2 FQNNGV. Deletions cut 3 bases from V and 6 bases from J, with 9 bases between. CDR3 DNA sequence: TGTGCCAGCAGCTTCGACAGCCGCGAGCAGTACTTC. It encodes CASSFDSREQYF.

The chain links TRBV19 to TRBJ1-5, with a weak D call TRBD1 (5 bases). With 3 bases removed from V and 0 bases from J, the gap between germline ends came to 9 bases. Germline CDR1 and CDR2: LNHDA and SQIVND (reference sequence). This CDR3 has 15 residues. CDR3: CASSIPGPSNQPQHF. Written as DNA, the CDR3 is TGTGCCAGTAGTATTCCAGGGCCTAGCAATCAGCCCCAGCATTTT.

The chain recombines TRBV15 with TRBJ1-2, with D unresolved. V lost 3 bases to trimming and J lost 4 bases, with 15 bases between them. CDR1 and CDR2 from the germline V gene are LNHNV and YYDKDF (reference sequence). This CDR3 has 15 amino acids. The CDR3 region is CATSREDITSYGYTF. CDR3 in DNA: TGTGCCACCAGCAGGGAGGATATCACTAGCTATGGCTACACCTTC.

This chain joins TRBV2 and TRBJ2-6; 10 bases agree with TRBD1. V shed 5 bases, J shed 4 bases, and the junction held 8 bases outside the gene matches. The germline gives CDR1 SNHLY, CDR2 FYNNEI. The CDR3 spans 17 residues. CDR3 sequence reads: CASSIGTGARGANVLTF. In DNA, the CDR3 is TGTGCCAGCAGTATCGGGACAGGGGCACGGGGGGCCAACGTCCTGACTTTC. The full variable domain, with the rest looked up from reference TRBV2 and TRBJ2-6, is EPEVTQTPSHQVTQMGQEVILRCVPISNHLYFYWYRQILGQKVEFLVSFYNNEISEKSEIFDDQFSVERPDGSNFTLKIRSTKLEDSAMYFCASSIGTGARGANVLTFGAGSRLTVL.

The chain couples TRBV7-9 to TRBJ1-5, with 8 bases aligning to TRBD1. Germline CDR1 SEHNR, CDR2 FQNEAQ (reference sequence). This CDR3 is 16 amino acids long. The J segment lost 6 bases and the V segment lost 1 base, leaving 8 bases of the junction unmatched. CDR3 sequence: CASSLESRGRIQPQHF. For the CDR3, the DNA is TGTGCCAGCAGCTTAGAAAGCAGGGGGCGCATTCAGCCCCAGCATTTT.

The chain uses TRBV21-1 and TRBJ2-6; TRBD2 reflects the table's D call only, with no check against the DNA. TRBV21-1 is noted as a pseudogene. The CDR3 has 16 amino acids. The CDR3 region has the DNA TGTGCCAGCCGGCGGGGTGTAAGCTCTGGGGCCAACGTCCTGACTTTC. Protein: CASRRGVSSGANVLTF.

V gene TRBV7-3 combines with J gene TRBJ2-2, with 12 bases that match TRBD1. The CDR3 is 17 residues long. Trimming removed 5 bases from V and 6 bases from J; junction bases left unmatched: 10. CDR1 and CDR2 (germline): SGHTA, FQGTGA. The CDR3 here is CASSAPGQGARAGELFF. The CDR3 DNA reads TGTGCCAGCAGCGCACCGGGACAGGGGGCGCGTGCCGGGGAGCTGTTTTTT.

The chain joins TRBV7-9 to TRBJ2-2; the D is unclear. Germline CDR1 and CDR2: SEHNR and FQNEAQ (reference sequence). This CDR3 comprises 16 residues. V gave up 4 bases and J gave up 4 bases, with 16 bases separating them. The DNA for the CDR3 is TGTGCCAGCAGCTCGTCCCTATCGGTCGCCACCGGGGAGCTGTTTTTT. Its translation is CASSSSLSVATGELFF.

The chain uses TRBV11-2 and TRBJ2-1; 8 positions match TRBD2. Germline assignment: CDR1 SGHAT and CDR2 FQNNGV. The ends lost 0 bases at V and 6 bases at J; junction bases unmatched: 4. This CDR3 comprises 15 residues. The CDR3 sequence: CASSLDPGGFNEQFF. The CDR3 coding sequence is TGTGCCAGCAGCTTAGACCCGGGGGGGTTCAATGAGCAGTTCTTC.

The rearrangement uses TRBV5-3 and TRBJ1-2; maybe TRBD1 (6 bases). TRBV5-3 is an ORF for which the function is uncertain. The V gene lost 4 bases and the J gene lost 3 bases, with 28 bases spanning the gap. The length of the CDR3 is 19 residues. In DNA form, the CDR3 reads TGTGCCAGAAGCCCGAAAGGGGGAGAAGGTCGACAGCGCTACTATGGCTACACCTTC. Residues: CARSPKGGEGRQRYYGYTF.

In nucleotides, the CDR3 is TGCGCCAGCAGCTTGGAGCCCACCGGGACAGGGGGAGAAAAACTGTTTTTT. It encodes CASSLEPTGTGGEKLFF. The chain joins TRBV5-1 to TRBJ1-4; TRBD1 agrees at 11 bases. There are 17 residues in the CDR3. Unmatched junction bases numbered 9, after V lost 0 bases and J lost 8 bases. Looked up from germline, CDR1 is SGHRS and CDR2 is YFSETQ. The full variable domain, with the rest looked up from reference TRBV5-1 and TRBJ1-4, is KAGVTQTPRYLIKTRGQQVTLSCSPISGHRSVSWYQQTPGQGLQFLFEYFSETQRNKGNFPGRFSGRQFSNSRSEMNVSTLELGDSALYLCASSLEPTGTGGEKLFFGSGTQLSVL.

This chain connects TRBV11-3 to TRBJ1-1, with D perhaps matching TRBD1 (5 bases). V shed 1 base and J shed 5 bases, with 8 bases lying between them. Germline V gene data show CDR1 as SGHNT and CDR2 as YENEEA. The CDR3 extends over 13 amino acids. This CDR3 is CASSLAQGTEAFF. DNA for the CDR3: TGTGCCAGCAGCTTAGCTCAGGGTACTGAAGCTTTCTTT.

V and J are TRBV7-8 and TRBJ1-4, with 9 positions matching TRBD1. CDR1 and CDR2 from the germline V gene are SGHVS and FQNEAQ. J lost 0 bases, V lost 5 bases, and 10 bases had no gene match. The CDR3 is 18 residues long. The CDR3 sequence is CASSEHRGLPSTNEKLFF. The CDR3 region has the DNA TGTGCCAGCAGCGAACACAGGGGGCTCCCCTCAACTAATGAAAAACTGTTTTTT.

V and J are TRBV5-1 and TRBJ2-7, with TRBD2 matching over 7 bases. The junction had 8 bases not matched to a gene; V was cut back by 5 bases and J by 6 bases. Germline V gene data show CDR1 as SGHRS and CDR2 as YFSETQ. This CDR3 has 13 residues. CDR3: CASSPSGEGEQYF. CDR3 sequence (DNA): TGCGCCAGCAGTCCCAGCGGGGAGGGCGAGCAGTACTTC. Variable domain in full (rest from reference TRBV5-1 and TRBJ2-7): KAGVTQTPRYLIKTRGQQVTLSCSPISGHRSVSWYQQTPGQGLQFLFEYFSETQRNKGNFPGRFSGRQFSNSRSEMNVSTLELGDSALYLCASSPSGEGEQYFGPGTRLTVT.

This clone was seen once. The CDR3 DNA sequence: TGCAGTGCTCCCGACCCTAGTGGCTACACCTTC. This encodes CSAPDPSGYTF. The rearrangement links TRBV20-1 to TRBJ1-2; D not certain. The length of the CDR3 is 11 residues. The germline V gene has CDR1 DFQATT and CDR2 SNEGSKA (reference sequence). Trimming stripped 5 bases from V and 7 bases from J, with 11 bases between.

The V call is TRBV18, the J call TRBJ1-6, with a possible D match to TRBD1 (6 bases). The CDR3 length is 13 residues. Germline V gene data show CDR1 as KGHSH and CDR2 as LQKENI. Trimming removed 3 bases at V and 7 bases at J, with 7 bases between. This CDR3 reads CASSPGQNSPLHF. The CDR3 region has the DNA TGTGCCAGCTCACCCGGACAGAATTCACCCCTCCACTTT.

V usage is TRBV7-6 and J usage is TRBJ2-7; D perhaps matches TRBD2 (6 bases). Germline V gives CDR1 SGHVS, CDR2 FNYEAQ. This CDR3 has 11 amino acids. The V end was cut by 10 bases, the J end by 3 bases, with 10 bases between. CDR3 nucleotide sequence: TGTGCCACCTCGGAGGGCTACGAGCAGTACTTC. This gives the protein CATSEGYEQYF.

The CDR3 sequence: CATRRGFRETQYF. DNA for the CDR3: TGTGCCACCCGACGGGGATTCCGGGAGACCCAGTACTTC. The rearrangement uses TRBV27 and TRBJ2-5; tentatively, D is TRBD2 (5 bases). Per germline, CDR1 MNHEY and CDR2 SMNVEV (reference sequence). This CDR3 has 13 amino acids. The V end lost 10 bases, the J end lost 5 bases, and 17 bases lay between the germline ends.

This clone appeared a single time. J is TRBJ1-2 and V is TRBV5-5; possible D gene TRBD1, 5 bases. Trimming left V 3 bases short and J 7 bases short, with 10 bases between. CDR1 is SGHKS, CDR2 YYEKEE, per germline (reference sequence). The CDR3 runs 12 residues. CDR3 nucleotide sequence: TGTGCCAGCAGCTCTTGGACACGTGGCTACACCTTC. Translating it yields CASSSWTRGYTF.